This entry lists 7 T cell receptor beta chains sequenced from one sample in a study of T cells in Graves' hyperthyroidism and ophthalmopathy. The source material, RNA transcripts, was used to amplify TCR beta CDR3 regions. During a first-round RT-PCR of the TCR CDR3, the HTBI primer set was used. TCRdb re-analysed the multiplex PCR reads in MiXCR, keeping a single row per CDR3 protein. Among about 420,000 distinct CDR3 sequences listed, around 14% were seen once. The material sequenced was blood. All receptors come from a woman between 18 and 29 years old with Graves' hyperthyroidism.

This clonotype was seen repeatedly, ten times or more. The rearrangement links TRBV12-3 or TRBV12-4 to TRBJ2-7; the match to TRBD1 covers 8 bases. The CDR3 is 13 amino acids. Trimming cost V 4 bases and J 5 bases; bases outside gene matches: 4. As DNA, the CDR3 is TGTGCCAGCAGTTGGACAGGGAGCCACGAGCAGTACTTC. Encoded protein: CASSWTGSHEQYF.

The CDR3 region has the DNA TGTGCCAGCAGTTACTCTCCGGGGGCTGGAAACACCATATATTTT. Protein sequence: CASSYSPGAGNTIYF. This sequence joins TRBV6-6 and TRBJ1-3; D might be TRBD1 (5 bases). The CDR3 runs to 15 residues. Germline V lookup: CDR1 MNHNY, CDR2 SVGAGI (reference sequence). The V gene lost 0 bases and the J gene lost 2 bases, with 8 bases spanning the gap.

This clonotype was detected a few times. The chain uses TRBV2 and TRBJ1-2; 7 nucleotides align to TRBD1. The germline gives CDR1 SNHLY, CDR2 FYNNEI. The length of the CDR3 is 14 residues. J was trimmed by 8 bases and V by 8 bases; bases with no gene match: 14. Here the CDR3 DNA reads TGTGCCAGCTCGAGCCGACAGGGCGGTGACGGCTACACCTTC. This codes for CASSSRQGGDGYTF.

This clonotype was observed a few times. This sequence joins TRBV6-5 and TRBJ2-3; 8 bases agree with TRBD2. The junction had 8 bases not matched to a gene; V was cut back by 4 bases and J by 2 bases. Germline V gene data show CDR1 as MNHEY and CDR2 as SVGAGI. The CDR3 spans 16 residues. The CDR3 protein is CASSSQLAVHTDTQYF. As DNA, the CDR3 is TGTGCCAGCAGTTCCCAACTAGCGGTACACACAGATACGCAGTATTTT.

The CDR3 DNA sequence: TGCAGTGCTGGCGACTGGGGCGGGAGTAAAGATACGCAGTATTTT. Translation: CSAGDWGGSKDTQYF. The gene calls are TRBV20-1 and TRBJ2-3; 7 bases match TRBD2. Germline V gene lookup returns CDR1 DFQATT and CDR2 SNEGSKA (reference sequence). The CDR3 totals 15 residues. The J segment lost 5 bases and the V segment lost 5 bases, leaving 13 bases of the junction unmatched.

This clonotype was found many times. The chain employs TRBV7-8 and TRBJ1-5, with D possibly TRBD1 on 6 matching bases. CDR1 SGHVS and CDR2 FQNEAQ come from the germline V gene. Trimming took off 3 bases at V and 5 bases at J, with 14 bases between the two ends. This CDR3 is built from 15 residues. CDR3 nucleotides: TGTGCCAGCAGCTTGATAGGGGGGGGGGATCAGCCCCAGCATTTT. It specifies CASSLIGGGDQPQHF.

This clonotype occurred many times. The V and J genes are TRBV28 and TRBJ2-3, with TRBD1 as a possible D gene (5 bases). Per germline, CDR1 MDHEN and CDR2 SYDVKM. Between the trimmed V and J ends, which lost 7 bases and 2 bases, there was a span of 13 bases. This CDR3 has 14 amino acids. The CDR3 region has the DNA TGTGCCAGCAACTCCGTACAGGACACAGATACGCAGTATTTT. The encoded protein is CASNSVQDTDTQYF. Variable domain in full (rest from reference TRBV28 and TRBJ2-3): DVKVTQSSRYLVKRTGEKVFLECVQDMDHENMFWYRQDPGLGLRLIYFSYDVKMKEKGDIPEGYSVSREKKERFSLILESASTNQTSMYLCASNSVQDTDTQYFGPGTRLTVL.